The T cell receptor (beta chain) described here comes from a study of blood T cell repertoires in COVID-19. As for the study in general: T cells, B-cell-depleted T cells, or PBMCs supplied cDNA or gDNA.

Losses at the gene ends were 1 base for V and 6 bases for J; bases not matched to a gene: 5. This CDR3 is built from 15 residues. From germline, CDR1 is MDHEN and CDR2 SYDVKM. In the original processing: Amplified reference gene primers provided the basis for estimating nucleated cell counts. The data were produced by immunoSEQ multiplex PCR, yet TCRdb's version contains in-frame clones alone and is incomplete. V and J calls plus clone size are reproduced from that table; the DNA served to infer D and trimming. The profile covers about 53,000 clones, with around nine tenths appearing a single time and 4% taken by the ten largest.

The rearrangement uses TRBV28 and TRBJ2-5; 10 bases align to TRBD2. The material sequenced was peripheral blood. The sequence came from a man over 45 with acute or convalescent COVID-19. The CDR3 DNA follows: TGTGCCAGCAGTTTATTAACTAGCGGGGAGAAGACCCAGTACTTC. This translates into CASSLLTSGEKTQYF.